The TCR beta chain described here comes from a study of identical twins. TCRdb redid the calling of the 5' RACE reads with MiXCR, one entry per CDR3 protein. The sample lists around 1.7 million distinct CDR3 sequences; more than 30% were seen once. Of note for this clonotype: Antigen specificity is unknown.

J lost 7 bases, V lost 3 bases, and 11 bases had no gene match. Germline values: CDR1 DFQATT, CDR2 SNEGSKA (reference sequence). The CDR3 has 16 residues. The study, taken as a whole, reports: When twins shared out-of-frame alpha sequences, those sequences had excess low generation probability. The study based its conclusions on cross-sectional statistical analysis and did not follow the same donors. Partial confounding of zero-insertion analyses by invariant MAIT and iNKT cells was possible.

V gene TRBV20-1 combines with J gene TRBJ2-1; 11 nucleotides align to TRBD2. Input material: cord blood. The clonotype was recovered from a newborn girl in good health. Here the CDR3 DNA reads TGCAGTGCTAGGAAGACGACTAGCGGGGAACCTAATGAGCAGTTCTTC. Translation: CSARKTTSGEPNEQFF.